The next 27 T cell receptor beta chains were all read from a single sample in a study of CD8 T cells in Susac syndrome. RNA in amounts of roughly 0.5 to 1 ug was reverse transcribed with random hexamers. TCRdb used MiXCR to reprocess the immunoSEQ multiplex PCR reads, holding one entry per CDR3 protein. The table records around 50,000 distinct CDR3 sequences, nearly 95% of them present only once. The sequenced material came from CD8+ T cells from PBMCs. The receptor source for this set is a human donor in good health.

J is TRBJ2-2 and V is TRBV4-1; 8 nucleotides align to TRBD2. Germline assignment: CDR1 MGHRA and CDR2 YSYEKL. V dropped 4 bases and J dropped 3; count of bases not matched to a gene: 13. The CDR3 length is 18 residues. CDR3 sequence: CASSPPPAGDRYTGELFF. The CDR3 bases are TGCGCCAGCAGCCCCCCCCCAGCGGGAGATCGTTACACCGGGGAGCTGTTTTTT.

The chain has TRBV27 and TRBJ2-3; 9 bases agree with TRBD1. CDR1 and CDR2 from the germline V gene are MNHEY and SMNVEV (reference sequence). V lost 11 bases to trimming and J lost 4 bases; unmatched junction nucleotides: 4. The CDR3 covers 12 residues. The CDR3 sequence is CAVRQGADTQYF. The CDR3 nucleotides read TGTGCCGTCCGACAGGGGGCAGATACGCAGTATTTT.

This clonotype was counted once. The rearrangement uses TRBV30 and TRBJ1-1, with D unclear. Per germline, CDR1 GTSNPN and CDR2 SVGIG (reference sequence). The CDR3 has 14 amino acids. Trimming left V 1 base short and J 0 bases short, with 9 bases between. The CDR3 coding sequence is TGTGCCTGGAGTGGGGTCAGAATGAACACTGAAGCTTTCTTT. Encoded protein: CAWSGVRMNTEAFF.

This rearrangement joins TRBV6-5 to TRBJ2-2; tentatively, D is TRBD1 or TRBD2 (5 bases each). The CDR3 loop spans 17 amino acids. CDR1 and CDR2 from the germline V gene are MNHEY and SVGAGI. V lost 0 bases and J 5 bases, leaving 16 bases between the germline ends. CDR3 coding DNA: TGTGCCAGCAGTTACTCGAACCCGGGGCCGGGTACCGGGGAGCTGTTTTTT. The encoded protein is CASSYSNPGPGTGELFF.

The rearrangement uses TRBV12-3 or TRBV12-4 and TRBJ2-1, with 8 bases lining up with TRBD2. CDR3 size: 13 residues. The trim removed 7 bases at V and 4 bases at J, leaving 3 bases unmatched. The CDR3 loop is CASTIAGYNEQFF. The DNA for the CDR3 is TGTGCCAGCACTATAGCGGGGTACAATGAGCAGTTCTTC.

This CDR3 is CSVLISPREVMNTEAFF. The CDR3 region has the DNA TGCAGCGTCTTGATCAGTCCCCGGGAAGTTATGAACACTGAAGCTTTCTTT. This chain connects TRBV29-1 to TRBJ1-1; D ambiguous. This CDR3 spans 17 amino acids. V lost 6 bases and J 0 bases, leaving 23 bases between the germline ends. Germline V gene sequence: CDR1 SQVTM, CDR2 ANQGSEA.

The V and J genes are TRBV4-3 and TRBJ2-1, with 7 bases that match TRBD1. Germline V gives CDR1 LGHNA, CDR2 YSLEER. The CDR3 covers 16 residues. The V gene end was trimmed by 5 bases and the J gene end by 0 bases; junction bases not matched to a gene: 7. Here the CDR3 DNA reads TGCGCCAGCAGCTTTATGGGGGACAGCTCCTACAATGAGCAGTTCTTC. Encoded protein: CASSFMGDSSYNEQFF.

This chain joins TRBV29-1 and TRBJ2-7; D is perhaps TRBD1 (5 bases). The V gene lost 6 bases and the J gene lost 2 bases, with 11 bases spanning the gap. The CDR3 is 12 amino acids. Germline V gene lookup returns CDR1 SQVTM and CDR2 ANQGSEA. The CDR3 loop is CSVLGAAYEQYF. CDR3 nucleotide sequence: TGCAGCGTCCTAGGGGCGGCCTACGAGCAGTACTTC.

The chain combines TRBV5-6 with TRBJ1-6; D is ambiguous. V shed 4 bases and J shed 5 bases, with 10 bases lying between them. The length of the CDR3 is 14 residues. Per germline, CDR1 SGHDT and CDR2 YYEEEE. The CDR3 DNA reads TGTGCCAGCAGCGCGTCGAACAATAATTCACCCCTCCACTTT. This encodes CASSASNNNSPLHF.

The CDR3 DNA reads as TGTGCCAGCAGCCTCACAGGGAGGGGCACAGATACGCAGTATTTT. Encoded protein: CASSLTGRGTDTQYF. This rearrangement joins TRBV7-2 to TRBJ2-3; D possibly corresponds to TRBD2 (7 bases). The CDR3 contains 15 residues. Germline assignment: CDR1 SGHTA and CDR2 FQGNSA. Trimming left V 5 bases short and J 1 base short, with 13 bases between. The whole variable domain, remainder taken from reference TRBV7-2 and TRBJ2-3, is GAGVSQSPSNKVTEKGKDVELRCDPISGHTALYWYRQSLGQGLEFLIYFQGNSAPDKSGLPSDRFSAERTGGSVSTLTIQRTQQEDSAVYLCASSLTGRGTDTQYFGPGTRLTVL.

V usage is TRBV6-5 and J usage is TRBJ2-3; no firm D call. V was pared by 2 bases and J by 0 bases, with 6 bases between. The CDR3 runs 14 residues. CDR1 MNHEY and CDR2 SVGAGI come from the germline V gene. CDR3 amino acids: CASSYASSTDTQYF. The CDR3 nucleotides read TGTGCCAGCAGTTACGCCTCTAGCACAGATACGCAGTATTTT.

The J gene is TRBJ1-5, the V gene TRBV4-1; 7 bases align to TRBD1. The V gene end was trimmed by 0 bases and the J gene end by 7 bases; junction bases not matched to a gene: 6. CDR1 and CDR2 from the germline V gene are MGHRA and YSYEKL. The CDR3 loop spans 15 amino acids. For the CDR3, the DNA is TGCGCCAGCAGCCAAGAACGGACAGGCGGGCAGCCCCAGCATTTT. Translated: CASSQERTGGQPQHF.

The chain recombines TRBV29-1 with TRBJ2-5; D ambiguous. CDR1 SQVTM and CDR2 ANQGSEA come from the germline V gene. The CDR3 has 15 amino acids. V lost 1 base and J 0 bases, leaving 12 bases between the germline ends. The CDR3 nucleotides read TGCAGCGTTGAAGGCCGGAAGCTTCACCAAGAGACCCAGTACTTC. It translates to CSVEGRKLHQETQYF. The whole variable domain, remainder taken from reference TRBV29-1 and TRBJ2-5, is SAVISQKPSRDICQRGTSLTIQCQVDSQVTMMFWYRQQPGQSLTLIATANQGSEATYESGFVIDKFPISRPNLTFSTLTVSNMSPEDSSIYLCSVEGRKLHQETQYFGPGTRLLVL.

The chain couples TRBV30 to TRBJ2-7, with a weak D call TRBD2 (6 bases). Germline CDR1 and CDR2: GTSNPN and SVGIG (reference sequence). V lost 1 base to trimming and J lost 5 bases, with 12 bases between them. The CDR3 runs to 13 residues. The CDR3 region is CAWSETRIHEQYF. The CDR3 DNA reads TGTGCCTGGAGTGAGACTAGGATCCACGAGCAGTACTTC.

CDR3 residues: CASSLGGGNEQFF. CDR3 coding DNA: TGTGCCAGCAGCTTAGGAGGGGGAAATGAGCAGTTCTTC. The chain employs TRBV11-2 and TRBJ2-1; perhaps TRBD1 as D (6 bases). V lost 1 base and J lost 7, with 8 bases in between. The CDR3 spans 13 residues. In germline, CDR1 is SGHAT, CDR2 FQNNGV.

This clonotype was counted between two and nine times. The chain combines TRBV29-1 with TRBJ2-7, with D possibly being TRBD2 (6 bases). The CDR3 extends over 12 amino acids. CDR1 is SQVTM, CDR2 ANQGSEA, per germline. V lost 6 bases and J 6 bases, leaving 15 bases between the germline ends. The DNA for the CDR3 is TGCAGCGTAGTAGAGTGGGGAGGCGAGCAGTACTTC. It is translated as CSVVEWGGEQYF.

The chain couples TRBV12-3 or TRBV12-4 to TRBJ2-1, with TRBD2 matching 8 bases. CDR3 length: 16 residues. V dropped 4 bases and J dropped 8; count of bases not matched to a gene: 13. The CDR3 protein is CASSSPFAGGRDEQFF. The CDR3 nucleotides are TGTGCCAGCAGTTCCCCTTTTGCGGGAGGCAGGGATGAGCAGTTCTTC.

The chain uses TRBV7-9 and TRBJ1-5, with 7 bases aligning to TRBD1. J gave up 1 base and V 5 bases, and 8 bases lay outside the gene matches. CDR1 is SEHNR, CDR2 FQNEAQ, per germline (reference sequence). CDR3 size: 16 residues. CDR3 coding DNA: TGTGCCAGCAGCGCGAAGGGGGCAGGCAGCAATCAGCCCCAGCATTTT. The encoded protein is CASSAKGAGSNQPQHF.

The chain has TRBV30 and TRBJ2-3, with 10 bases that match TRBD1. Germline CDR1 reads GTSNPN; CDR2 reads SVGIG (reference sequence). The CDR3 consists of 14 residues. V shed 7 bases and J 2 bases; nucleotides not matched to a gene: 6. CDR3 DNA sequence: TGTGCCTCGGGACAGGGGAAAACCACAGATACGCAGTATTTT. Protein: CASGQGKTTDTQYF.

The chain uses TRBV10-3 and TRBJ2-2; D is unresolved. Germline V lookup: CDR1 ENHRY, CDR2 SYGVKD. The CDR3 consists of 16 residues. The V and J ends lost 7 bases and 0 bases respectively, with 15 bases between them. CDR3 amino acids: CAIKFSSGANTGELFF. CDR3 coding DNA: TGTGCCATCAAATTCTCCTCGGGTGCGAACACCGGGGAGCTGTTTTTT.

This chain links TRBV12-3 or TRBV12-4 with TRBJ1-1, with D uncertain. This CDR3 is 15 amino acids long. The V end was cut by 4 bases, the J end by 1 base, with 13 bases between. Here the CDR3 reads CASSSLQIGNTEAFF. Written as DNA, the CDR3 is TGTGCCAGCAGTTCACTCCAAATCGGGAACACTGAAGCTTTCTTT.

V and J are TRBV6-5 and TRBJ2-7; D not resolved. The V gene lost 2 bases and the J gene lost 8 bases, with 13 bases spanning the gap. The CDR3 contains 13 residues. Germline V gives CDR1 MNHEY, CDR2 SVGAGI. The CDR3 coding sequence is TGTGCCAGCAGTTACAACGAGGACGTAAAGCAGTACTTC. Residues: CASSYNEDVKQYF.

The chain combines TRBV7-9 with TRBJ1-1; 7 nucleotides line up with TRBD1. CDR1 and CDR2 (germline): SEHNR, FQNEAQ (reference sequence). Trimming cost V 5 bases and J 7 bases; bases outside gene matches: 4. CDR3 length: 12 amino acids. CDR3 in DNA: TGTGCCAGCAGCGCCCAGGGGGTTGAAGCTTTCTTT. This translates into CASSAQGVEAFF.

This chain connects TRBV3-1 to TRBJ2-5; D gene uncertain. This CDR3 is built from 14 residues. V was shortened by 1 base and J by 0 bases, with 6 bases between the two germline ends. CDR1 LGHDT and CDR2 YNNKEL come from the germline V gene (reference sequence). DNA for the CDR3: TGTGCCAGCAGCCAAGCTCAGGACCAAGAGACCCAGTACTTC. The encoded protein is CASSQAQDQETQYF.

This chain joins TRBV5-1 and TRBJ1-1; D call uncertain. This CDR3 has 14 amino acids. V was cut by 1 base and J by 1 base, with 8 bases left in between. Germline loops: CDR1 SGHRS, CDR2 YFSETQ. The CDR3 spells CASSLSERNTEAFF. In nucleotides, the CDR3 is TGCGCCAGCAGCTTGTCGGAGAGGAACACTGAAGCTTTCTTT.

V usage is TRBV27 and J usage is TRBJ2-3, with 7 bases identical to TRBD1. After removal of 1 base from V and 1 base from J, the junction contained 5 bases not matched to a gene. This CDR3 spans 16 amino acids. CDR1 and CDR2 (germline): MNHEY, SMNVEV (reference sequence). In DNA form, the CDR3 reads TGTGCCAGCAGTTTATTACTTGACAGGGGCACAGATACGCAGTATTTT. Protein: CASSLLLDRGTDTQYF.

V gene TRBV6-7 combines with J gene TRBJ2-5; weak D call: TRBD2 (6 bases). TRBV6-7 is designated an ORF whose function remains uncertain. This CDR3 has 12 residues. CDR3 nucleotides: TGTGGAAGGGGCGGGGAAGGAGAGACCCAGTACTTC. This encodes CGRGGEGETQYF.